This T cell receptor beta chain was recovered during a study of CD8 T cells in Susac syndrome. Note on this clonotype: Its matching antigen is unknown.

Sequencing of TCR beta was performed on blood CD8+ T cells and on blood CD4+ T cells. The V end lost 3 bases, the J end lost 0 bases, and 14 bases lay between the germline ends. Germline CDR1 is MNHEY and CDR2 is SMNVEV (reference sequence). This CDR3 region has 17 residues. Study-level results: The study conceded that its TCR sequencing and HLA analysis involved relatively few individuals.

cDNA came from around 0.5 to 1 ug RNA primed by random hexamers. A single record per CDR3 protein comes from TCRdb applying MiXCR to the immunoSEQ multiplex PCR reads. The data hold roughly 190,000 distinct CDR3 sequences, with approximately 94% observed a single time. The TCR comes from a human donor in good health. J is TRBJ2-2 and V is TRBV27; D may be TRBD2 (5 bases). The material sequenced was CD4+ T cells from PBMCs. The CDR3 spells CASSFGVRSSNTGELFF. CDR3 DNA sequence: TGTGCCAGCAGTTTCGGGGTGAGATCTTCGAACACCGGGGAGCTGTTTTTT.